The subject of this entry is one T cell receptor (beta chain). Its antigen is not identified. The data originate from a study of brain T cells in children with intractable seizures. Study outcomes and limitations: Only CDR3 sequence similarity suggested viral specificity, without known HCMV serostatus.

This CDR3 contains 14 residues. With 6 bases removed from V and 5 bases from J, the gap between germline ends came to 18 bases. Germline V gene sequence: CDR1 SGHRS, CDR2 YFSETQ. This table comes from immunoSEQ multiplex PCR, and its TCRdb copy is limited to in-frame clones, with some not included. The sample lists about 340,000 clones, 93% occurring once. The time point was: blood from clinic visit 5 months post-surgery; TSC patient then seizure free. Surgery cases with the highest brain T cell transcript signatures were chosen for sequencing. This specimen was peripheral blood, taken 5 to 6 months after surgery. The sequence was obtained from a boy under three years old with tuberous sclerosis and intractable seizures. The genes are TRBV5-1 and TRBJ2-7; TRBD1 is a possible D gene (6 bases). The CDR3, as DNA: TGCGCCAGCACTTCCGGGGACATGGAACACGAGCAGTACTTC. Translating it yields CASTSGDMEHEQYF.